This T cell receptor beta chain was sequenced in a study of regulatory T cells in long-lasting Graves disease. At the level of the study: The term persistent Graves' disease signified upward of 5 years on antithyroid drugs with positive TSH receptor antibodies.

To make TCR beta libraries, researchers used iRepertoire HTBI primers and Arm-PCR of CDR3 regions. From the multiplex PCR reads, TCRdb called clonotypes with MiXCR, one entry per CDR3 protein. The sample yields a few hundred thousand distinct CDR3 sequences, around a fifth seen once. This clonotype was seen repeatedly, ten times or more. Specified time point: persistent/refractory GD, antithyroid drugs over 5 years with positive TRAb. The authors made the TCR library using RNA they extracted from PBMCs. Each patient gave approximately 9.2 milliliters of EDTA-anticoagulated peripheral blood. The material sequenced was peripheral blood mononuclear cells (PBMCs), taken when the disease was refractory, from a patient treated with antithyroid drugs. The TCR originated in a female donor with Graves disease.

The chain's CDR3 is CASSLELAFDYGYTF. Here the CDR3 DNA reads TGCGCCAGCAGCTTGGAATTGGCCTTTGACTATGGCTACACCTTC. The V call is TRBV5-1, the J call TRBJ1-2; the D is unclear. This CDR3 is 15 amino acids long. Germline CDR1 is SGHRS and CDR2 is YFSETQ. V lost 0 bases and J lost 3, with 12 bases in between.